A single sample is the source of the 19 T cell receptor beta chains below, sequenced in a study of high-grade serous ovarian cancer treatment subgroups. The protocol was immunoSEQ multiplex PCR, while the TCRdb copy is restricted to in-frame clones and leaves out a portion. The sample shows approximately 17,000 clones, 73% of them seen only once. Tumor tissue was taken before any definitive surgery or chemotherapy was given. The sequencing input was tumor tissue. The receptors shown here come from a human donor with high-grade serous ovarian cancer.

The gene calls are TRBV7-9 and TRBJ2-3; the match to TRBD1 covers 8 bases. The CDR3 runs 18 residues. V trimming: 0 bases; J trimming: 4 bases; junction bases outside the gene matches: 12. CDR1 SEHNR and CDR2 FQNEAQ come from the germline V gene (reference sequence). CDR3: CASSLAHGQGQWADTQYF. CDR3 bases: TGTGCCAGCAGCTTAGCGCACGGACAGGGCCAGTGGGCAGATACGCAGTATTTT.

V and J are TRBV6-1 and TRBJ1-5; TRBD1 might be the D (5 bases). Trimming took off 6 bases at V and 4 bases at J, with 16 bases between the two ends. Per germline, CDR1 MNHNS and CDR2 SASEGT. This CDR3 is 15 amino acids long. CDR3 region: CASSQGVPGNQPQHF. CDR3 coding DNA: TGTGCCAGCAGCCAGGGAGTTCCGGGGAATCAGCCCCAGCATTTT.

The chain carries TRBV7-8 and TRBJ2-1; perhaps TRBD1 as D (6 bases). The CDR3 runs to 14 residues. Trimming pared 6 bases from V and 8 bases from J, leaving 17 bases between. The germline V gene has CDR1 SGHVS and CDR2 FQNEAQ. The CDR3 sequence is CASSHKQGWDEQFF. CDR3 DNA: TGTGCCAGCAGTCATAAACAGGGTTGGGATGAGCAGTTCTTC.

V usage is TRBV7-2 and J usage is TRBJ2-3; tentatively, D is TRBD1 or TRBD2 (6 bases each). There are 18 residues in the CDR3. Trimming removed 5 bases from V and 2 bases from J, with 23 bases in between. Germline loops: CDR1 SGHTA, CDR2 FQGNSA. Written as DNA, the CDR3 is TGTGCCAGCAGCCCCGGTGGGGGGCCTTTAACGACCACAGATACGCAGTATTTT. Protein sequence: CASSPGGGPLTTTDTQYF. Full variable domain (rest looked up from reference TRBV7-2 and TRBJ2-3): GAGVSQSPSNKVTEKGKDVELRCDPISGHTALYWYRQSLGQGLEFLIYFQGNSAPDKSGLPSDRFSAERTGGSVSTLTIQRTQQEDSAVYLCASSPGGGPLTTTDTQYFGPGTRLTVL.

This chain uses TRBV30 with TRBJ1-4; the match to TRBD1 covers 8 bases. V lost 0 bases to trimming and J lost 8 bases; unmatched junction nucleotides: 8. Germline V gives CDR1 GTSNPN, CDR2 SVGIG (reference sequence). The CDR3 has 15 amino acids. The CDR3 region is CAWSVRTGRVEKLFF. CDR3 nucleotides: TGTGCCTGGAGTGTAAGGACAGGGCGAGTAGAAAAACTGTTTTTT. Complete variable domain (other parts from reference TRBV30 and TRBJ1-4): SQTIHQWPATLVQPVGSPLSLECTVEGTSNPNLYWYRQAAGRGLQLLFYSVGIGQISSEVPQNLSASRPQDRQFILSSKKLLLSDSGFYLCAWSVRTGRVEKLFFGSGTQLSVL.

The CDR3 is CASSRGGGQETQYF. The CDR3 DNA reads as TGTGCCAGCAGCCGAGGAGGGGGGCAAGAGACCCAGTACTTC. The rearrangement joins TRBV7-8 to TRBJ2-5; D possibly matches TRBD1 or TRBD2 (6 bases each). The germline V gene has CDR1 SGHVS and CDR2 FQNEAQ. V was shortened by 5 bases and J by 2 bases, with 12 bases between the two germline ends. This CDR3 is built from 14 residues. The full variable domain, rest sourced from reference TRBV7-8 and TRBJ2-5, is GAGVSQSPRYKVAKRGQDVALRCDPISGHVSLFWYQQALGQGPEFLTYFQNEAQLDKSGLPSDRFFAERPEGSVSTLKIQRTQQEDSAVYLCASSRGGGQETQYFGPGTRLLVL.

The chain uses TRBV7-6 and TRBJ2-1; TRBD2 matches at 7 bases. The germline CDR1 and CDR2 sequences are SGHVS and FNYEAQ. This CDR3 spans 16 amino acids. V lost 5 bases, J lost 4 bases, and 11 bases stayed unmatched. The CDR3 spells CASSATLAGVYNEQFF. CDR3 sequence (DNA): TGTGCCAGCAGCGCCACCCTGGCGGGGGTTTACAATGAGCAGTTCTTC.

The chain employs TRBV7-9 and TRBJ2-1; 14 nucleotides match TRBD2. The CDR3 spans 18 residues. V was clipped by 5 bases and J by 5 bases; unmatched bases: 11. Germline V gives CDR1 SEHNR, CDR2 FQNEAQ (reference sequence). In DNA, the CDR3 is TGTGCCAGCAGCCGGACTAGCGGGGGGCTTAGGGGGGACAATGAGCAGTTCTTC. Its translation is CASSRTSGGLRGDNEQFF.

This clone was found a few times. V is TRBV9 and J is TRBJ2-1; 11 bases map to TRBD2. Per germline, CDR1 SGDLS and CDR2 YYNGEE. Unmatched junction bases numbered 8, after V lost 1 base and J lost 8 bases. The length of the CDR3 is 16 residues. CDR3 in DNA: TGTGCCAGCAGCGTATTGGCTAGCGGGGGGAATGATGAGCAGTTCTTC. Protein: CASSVLASGGNDEQFF.

In its sample, this clone was seen once. V and J are TRBV11-3 and TRBJ2-3; TRBD1 aligns across 9 bases. Germline values: CDR1 SGHNT, CDR2 YENEEA. The CDR3 runs 17 residues. V dropped 1 base and J dropped 5; count of bases not matched to a gene: 10. CDR3 DNA sequence: TGTGCCAGCAGCTTAGGGAAATGGGACAGGGCTGAAGATACGCAGTATTTT. It is translated as CASSLGKWDRAEDTQYF.

In its sample, this clone was seen a few times. V is TRBV19 and J is TRBJ1-1; D gene unclear. Germline V gene lookup returns CDR1 LNHDA and CDR2 SQIVND (reference sequence). CDR3 length: 13 residues. Between the trimmed V and J ends, which lost 9 bases and 4 bases, there was a span of 15 bases. The CDR3 coding sequence is TGTGCCAGCACCCGAGTTGACTTCACTGAAGCTTTCTTT. As protein: CASTRVDFTEAFF.

V gene TRBV10-3 combines with J gene TRBJ2-1, with 7 bases that match TRBD1. The germline CDR1 and CDR2 sequences are ENHRY and SYGVKD. Losses at the gene ends were 6 bases for V and 0 bases for J; bases not matched to a gene: 5. CDR3 length equals 15 residues. The CDR3 nucleotides are TGTGCCATCAGCTCCGGGACAGACTCCTACAATGAGCAGTTCTTC. Translation: CAISSGTDSYNEQFF.

The chain joins TRBV4-1 to TRBJ2-2; perhaps TRBD1 as D (5 bases). The CDR3 totals 15 residues. The V gene lost 1 base and the J gene lost 4 bases, with 10 bases spanning the gap. Germline-derived CDR1 and CDR2 are MGHRA and YSYEKL. CDR3 protein: CASSQGRDGTGELFF. CDR3 DNA: TGCGCCAGCAGCCAAGGCAGGGATGGCACCGGGGAGCTGTTTTTT.

Note on this clone: Distinct nucleotide sequences in the sample also encode this CDR3. This chain joins TRBV5-6 and TRBJ1-5; D gene ambiguous. Germline V gene lookup returns CDR1 SGHDT and CDR2 YYEEEE. V lost 1 base to trimming and J lost 0 bases, with 8 bases between them. This CDR3 spans 15 amino acids. CDR3 coding DNA: TGTGCCAGCAGCTTGTCTCCCTATAGCAATCAGCCCCAGCATTTT. Translated: CASSLSPYSNQPQHF.

The chain recombines TRBV9 with TRBJ1-6; TRBD1 agrees at 7 bases. Germline CDR1 SGDLS, CDR2 YYNGEE. This CDR3 comprises 15 residues. V lost 3 bases, J lost 7 bases, and 7 bases stayed unmatched. The CDR3 spells CASSGGGAGNSPLHF. CDR3 bases: TGTGCCAGCAGCGGAGGGGGCGCGGGCAATTCACCCCTCCACTTT.

V usage is TRBV6-6 and J usage is TRBJ1-4, with D possibly matching TRBD1 (5 bases). Germline CDR1 MNHNY, CDR2 SVGAGI (reference sequence). Trimming took off 6 bases at V and 6 bases at J, with 14 bases between the two ends. The CDR3 runs 14 residues. DNA of the CDR3: TGTGCCAGCAGCTGGGGCAGTCTCCATGAAAAACTGTTTTTT. This encodes CASSWGSLHEKLFF.

This clone occurred a few times. The chain employs TRBV11-3 and TRBJ2-7; D remains ambiguous. Trimming left V 1 base short and J 0 bases short, with 4 bases between. The germline V gene encodes CDR1 SGHNT and CDR2 YENEEA. The CDR3 spans 13 residues. For the CDR3, the DNA is TGTGCCAGCAGCTTAGGGAACTCCTACGAGCAGTACTTC. It encodes CASSLGNSYEQYF.

This sequence joins TRBV9 and TRBJ1-2; possibly TRBD1 for D (5 bases). Germline loops: CDR1 SGDLS, CDR2 YYNGEE. The CDR3 runs to 14 residues. V lost 0 bases, J lost 2 bases, and 8 bases lay in between. The CDR3 sequence is CASSVVGGNYGYTF. Here the CDR3 DNA reads TGTGCCAGCAGCGTAGTTGGGGGGAACTATGGCTACACCTTC.

The chain joins TRBV19 to TRBJ1-2; a weak D match, TRBD1 (6 bases). V was clipped by 7 bases and J by 6 bases, with 15 bases between them. Germline CDR1 LNHDA, CDR2 SQIVND (reference sequence). CDR3 length equals 13 residues. CDR3 bases: TGTGCCAGTACCGTAAGGAGGGGGGATGGCTACACCTTC. It yields the protein CASTVRRGDGYTF. Looking up the rest from reference TRBV19 and TRBJ1-2 gives the full variable domain: DGGITQSPKYLFRKEGQNVTLSCEQNLNHDAMYWYRQDPGQGLRLIYYSQIVNDFQKGDIAEGYSVSREKKESFPLTVTSAQKNPTAFYLCASTVRRGDGYTFGSGTRLTVV.